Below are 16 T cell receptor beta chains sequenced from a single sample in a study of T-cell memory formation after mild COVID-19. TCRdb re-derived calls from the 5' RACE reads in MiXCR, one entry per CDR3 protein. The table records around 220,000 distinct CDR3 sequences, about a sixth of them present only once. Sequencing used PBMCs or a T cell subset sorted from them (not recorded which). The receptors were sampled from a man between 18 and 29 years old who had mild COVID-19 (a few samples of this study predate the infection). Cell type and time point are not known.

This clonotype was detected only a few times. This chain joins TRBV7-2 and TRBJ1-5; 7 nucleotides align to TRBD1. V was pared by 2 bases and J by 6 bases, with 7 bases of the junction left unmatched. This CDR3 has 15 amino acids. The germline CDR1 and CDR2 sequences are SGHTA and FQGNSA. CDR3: CASSLQGGISQPQHF. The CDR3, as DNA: TGTGCCAGCAGCTTACAGGGGGGGATCAGTCAGCCCCAGCATTTT.

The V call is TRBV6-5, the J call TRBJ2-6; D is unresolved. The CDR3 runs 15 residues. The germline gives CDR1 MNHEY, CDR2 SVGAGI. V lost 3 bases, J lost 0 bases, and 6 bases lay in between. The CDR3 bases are TGTGCCAGCAGTTATCAGCTCTCTGGGGCCAACGTCCTGACTTTC. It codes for CASSYQLSGANVLTF.

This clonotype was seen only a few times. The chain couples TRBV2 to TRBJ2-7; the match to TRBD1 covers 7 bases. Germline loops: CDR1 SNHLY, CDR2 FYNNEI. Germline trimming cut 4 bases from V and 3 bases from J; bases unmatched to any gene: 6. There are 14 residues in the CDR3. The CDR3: CASSGGTAYYEQYF. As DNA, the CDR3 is TGTGCCAGCAGTGGGGGGACAGCATACTACGAGCAGTACTTC.

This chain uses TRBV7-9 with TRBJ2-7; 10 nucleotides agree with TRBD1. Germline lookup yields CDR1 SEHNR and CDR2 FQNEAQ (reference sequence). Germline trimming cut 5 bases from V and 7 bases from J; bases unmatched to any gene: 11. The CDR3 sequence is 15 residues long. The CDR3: CASSLNTGTGEEQYF. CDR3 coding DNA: TGTGCCAGCAGCCTAAATACCGGGACAGGGGAAGAGCAGTACTTC.

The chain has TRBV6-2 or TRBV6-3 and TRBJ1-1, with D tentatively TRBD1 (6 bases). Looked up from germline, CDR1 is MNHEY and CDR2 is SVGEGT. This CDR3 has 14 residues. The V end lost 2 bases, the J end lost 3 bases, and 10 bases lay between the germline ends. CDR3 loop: CASSYQGPDTEAFF. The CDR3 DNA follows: TGTGCCAGCAGTTACCAGGGGCCTGACACTGAAGCTTTCTTT.

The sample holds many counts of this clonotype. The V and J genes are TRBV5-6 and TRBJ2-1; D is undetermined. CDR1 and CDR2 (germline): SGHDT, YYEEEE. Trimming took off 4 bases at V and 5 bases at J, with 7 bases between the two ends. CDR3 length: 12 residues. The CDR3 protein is CASSVDHNEQFF. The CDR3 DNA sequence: TGTGCCAGCAGCGTCGACCACAATGAGCAGTTCTTC.

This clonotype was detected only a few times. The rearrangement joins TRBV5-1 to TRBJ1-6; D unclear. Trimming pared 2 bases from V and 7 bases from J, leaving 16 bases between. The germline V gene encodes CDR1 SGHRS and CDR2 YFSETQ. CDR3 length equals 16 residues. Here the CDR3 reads CASSFLDPVENSPLHF. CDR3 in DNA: TGCGCCAGCAGCTTCCTGGACCCAGTCGAGAATTCACCCCTCCACTTT.

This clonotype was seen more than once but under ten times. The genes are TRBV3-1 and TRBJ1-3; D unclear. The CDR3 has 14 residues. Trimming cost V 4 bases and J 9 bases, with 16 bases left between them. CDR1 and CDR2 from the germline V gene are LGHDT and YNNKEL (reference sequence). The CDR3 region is CASSLSGIPGTIYF. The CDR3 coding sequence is TGTGCCAGCAGCCTTTCCGGGATCCCGGGCACCATATATTTT.

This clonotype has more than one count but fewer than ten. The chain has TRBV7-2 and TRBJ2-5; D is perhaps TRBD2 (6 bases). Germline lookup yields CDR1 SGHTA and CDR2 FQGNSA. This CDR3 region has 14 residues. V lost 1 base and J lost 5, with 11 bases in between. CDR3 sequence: CASSLVRLAETQYF. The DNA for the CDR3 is TGTGCCAGCAGCTTAGTCAGGCTAGCGGAGACCCAGTACTTC.

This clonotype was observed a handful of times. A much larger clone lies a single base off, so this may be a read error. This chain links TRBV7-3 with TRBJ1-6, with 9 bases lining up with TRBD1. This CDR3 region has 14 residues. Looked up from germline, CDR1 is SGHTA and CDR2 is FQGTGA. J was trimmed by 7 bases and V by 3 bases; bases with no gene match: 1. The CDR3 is CASSFTGGNSPLHF. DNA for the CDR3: TGTGCCAGCAGCTTCACAGGGGGCAATTCACCCCTCCACTTT.

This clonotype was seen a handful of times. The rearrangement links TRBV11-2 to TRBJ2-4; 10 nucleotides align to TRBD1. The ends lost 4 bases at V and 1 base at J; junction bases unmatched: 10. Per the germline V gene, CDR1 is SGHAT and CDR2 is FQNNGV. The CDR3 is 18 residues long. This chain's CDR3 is CASSSYKGQGSAKNIQYF. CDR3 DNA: TGTGCCAGCAGCTCATACAAGGGACAGGGGAGCGCCAAAAACATTCAGTACTTC.

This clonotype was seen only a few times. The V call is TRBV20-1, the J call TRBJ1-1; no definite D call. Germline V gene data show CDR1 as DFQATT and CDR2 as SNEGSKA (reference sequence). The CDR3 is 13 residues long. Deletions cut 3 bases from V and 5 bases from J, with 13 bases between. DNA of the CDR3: TGCAGTGCTAGCGGCCAAGGTGGGACTGAAGCTTTCTTT. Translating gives CSASGQGGTEAFF.

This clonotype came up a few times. CDR3 in amino acids: CSANLDRLYTF. The CDR3 nucleotides read TGCAGTGCTAACTTGGACAGACTCTACACCTTC. V is TRBV20-1 and J is TRBJ1-2; D possibly corresponds to TRBD1 (6 bases). With 4 bases removed from V and 10 bases from J, the gap between germline ends came to 13 bases. Germline loops: CDR1 DFQATT, CDR2 SNEGSKA (reference sequence). The CDR3 length is 11 residues.

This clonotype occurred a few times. In nucleotides, the CDR3 is TGTGCCAGCACCCCAGGGACAGGCGGTTCACCCCTCCACTTT. It is translated as CASTPGTGGSPLHF. This chain connects TRBV12-3 or TRBV12-4 to TRBJ1-6, with 8 bases that match TRBD1. With 7 bases clipped from V and 9 bases from J, the junction kept 8 bases outside the gene matches. The CDR3 runs to 14 residues.

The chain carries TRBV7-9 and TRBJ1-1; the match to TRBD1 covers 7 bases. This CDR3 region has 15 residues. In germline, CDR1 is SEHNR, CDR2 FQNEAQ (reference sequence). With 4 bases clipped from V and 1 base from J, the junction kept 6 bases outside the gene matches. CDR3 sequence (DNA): TGTGCCAGCAGCTCTCGGACAGGAGAGAACACTGAAGCTTTCTTT. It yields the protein CASSSRTGENTEAFF.

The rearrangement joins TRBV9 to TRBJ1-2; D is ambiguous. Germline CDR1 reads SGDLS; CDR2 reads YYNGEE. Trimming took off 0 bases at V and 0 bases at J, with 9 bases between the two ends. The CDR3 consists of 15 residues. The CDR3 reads CASSVGVFSNYGYTF. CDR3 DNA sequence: TGTGCCAGCAGCGTAGGAGTGTTCTCTAACTATGGCTACACCTTC.